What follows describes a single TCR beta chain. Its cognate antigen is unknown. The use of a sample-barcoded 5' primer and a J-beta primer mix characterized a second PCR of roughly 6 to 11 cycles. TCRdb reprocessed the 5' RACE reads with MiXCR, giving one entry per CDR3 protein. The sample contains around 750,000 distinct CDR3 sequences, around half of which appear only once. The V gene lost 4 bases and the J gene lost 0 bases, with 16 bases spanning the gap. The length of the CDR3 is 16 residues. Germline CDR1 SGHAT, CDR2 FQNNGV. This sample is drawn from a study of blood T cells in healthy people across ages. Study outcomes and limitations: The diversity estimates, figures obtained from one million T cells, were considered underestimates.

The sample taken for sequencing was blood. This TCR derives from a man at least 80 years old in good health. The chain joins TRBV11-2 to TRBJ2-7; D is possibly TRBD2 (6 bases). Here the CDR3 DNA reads TGTGCCAGCAGCTCCCCTTGGACGGGAGTCTCCTACGAGCAGTACTTC. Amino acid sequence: CASSSPWTGVSYEQYF. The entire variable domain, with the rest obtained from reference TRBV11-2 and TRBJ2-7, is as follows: EAGVAQSPRYKIIEKRQSVAFWCNPISGHATLYWYQQILGQGPKLLIQFQNNGVVDDSQLPKDRFSAERLKGVDSTLKIQPAKLEDSAVYLCASSSPWTGVSYEQYFGPGTRLTVT.